One sample yielded the 22 T cell receptor beta chains listed below, sequenced in a study of early T cells in non-severe SARS-CoV-2 infection. TCRdb itself ran the 5' RACE reads through MiXCR, one entry per CDR3 protein. The sample carries about 98,000 distinct CDR3 sequences, approximately 10% recorded once. The sample taken for sequencing was whole blood. These receptors originate from an adult who was a healthcare worker with PCR-confirmed SARS-CoV-2 infection or an uninfected control (not recorded which).

The table lists this clonotype with a few counts. The rearrangement uses TRBV7-9 and TRBJ2-5; 7 positions match TRBD1. Germline V CDR1 and CDR2: SEHNR, FQNEAQ (reference sequence). The CDR3 loop spans 15 amino acids. V shed 2 bases and J 3 bases; nucleotides not matched to a gene: 6. Written as DNA, the CDR3 is TGTGCCAGCAGCTTATTGGGACAGAGGGAAGAGACCCAGTACTTC. Amino acids: CASSLLGQREETQYF.

This clonotype was observed at least ten times. The chain joins TRBV11-2 to TRBJ2-2; the match to TRBD1 covers 10 bases. The CDR3 length is 18 residues. Germline V gene lookup returns CDR1 SGHAT and CDR2 FQNNGV. Trimming removed 10 bases from V and 5 bases from J; junction bases left unmatched: 19. The CDR3 sequence is CAIGNRDRGHLRTGELFF. The DNA for the CDR3 is TGTGCCATCGGTAACCGGGACAGGGGTCACCTGAGGACCGGGGAGCTGTTTTTT.

There are a few counts of this clonotype. Here the CDR3 reads CSVAGTSNTGELFF. CDR3 nucleotide sequence: TGCAGCGTTGCCGGGACTTCGAACACCGGGGAGCTGTTTTTT. The chain couples TRBV29-1 to TRBJ2-2; TRBD2 might be the D (6 bases). The germline CDR1 and CDR2 sequences are SQVTM and ANQGSEA. The CDR3 contains 14 residues. The ends were cut back, 4 bases at V and 0 bases at J, with 9 bases in the middle.

V gene TRBV3-1 combines with J gene TRBJ1-1, with D hard to call. The ends were cut back, 4 bases at V and 1 base at J, with 10 bases in the middle. Germline V gene data show CDR1 as LGHDT and CDR2 as YNNKEL (reference sequence). This CDR3 has 14 amino acids. CDR3 sequence reads: CASSPDGENTEAFF. The CDR3, as DNA: TGTGCCAGCAGCCCCGACGGAGAGAACACTGAAGCTTTCTTT. The variable domain in full, with the rest retrieved from reference TRBV3-1 and TRBJ1-1, is DTAVSQTPKYLVTQMGNDKSIKCEQNLGHDTMYWYKQDSKKFLKIMFSYNNKELIINETVPNRFSPKSPDKAHLNLHINSLELGDSAVYFCASSPDGENTEAFFGQGTRLTVV.

V gene TRBV2 combines with J gene TRBJ1-6; D perhaps matches TRBD1 (6 bases). CDR3 length: 12 amino acids. V gave up 6 bases and J gave up 10 bases, with 10 bases separating them. Germline lookup yields CDR1 SNHLY and CDR2 FYNNEI. The CDR3 protein is CASSPRGSPLHF. DNA of the CDR3: TGTGCCAGCAGCCCCAGGGGATCACCCCTCCACTTT.

The genes are TRBV6-5 and TRBJ2-7, with 10 nucleotides matching TRBD2. V dropped 5 bases and J dropped 2; count of bases not matched to a gene: 9. This CDR3 is 16 amino acids long. Germline-derived CDR1 and CDR2 are MNHEY and SVGAGI. For the CDR3, the DNA is TGTGCCAGCAGTGGACATAGCGGGGGGCCTACCTACGAGCAGTACTTC. Protein: CASSGHSGGPTYEQYF.

The table lists this clonotype with a few counts. The V and J genes are TRBV7-6 and TRBJ1-6, with D uncertain. The V end lost 3 bases, the J end lost 10 bases, and 10 bases lay between the germline ends. Germline V gives CDR1 SGHVS, CDR2 FNYEAQ. The CDR3 spans 13 residues. The CDR3 sequence is CASSLGYGSPLHF. The DNA for the CDR3 is TGTGCCAGCAGCTTGGGTTATGGGTCACCCCTCCACTTT.

This clonotype was counted many times. The rearrangement links TRBV18 to TRBJ2-7, with 9 bases aligning to TRBD1. CDR1 is KGHSH and CDR2 is LQKENI in the germline V gene. This CDR3 has 14 amino acids. V trimming: 3 bases; J trimming: 3 bases; junction bases outside the gene matches: 3. In DNA form, the CDR3 reads TGTGCCAGCTCACCGAAGGGACAGGGCTACGAGCAGTACTTC. Translated, it gives CASSPKGQGYEQYF.

This clonotype was recorded many times. This sequence joins TRBV20-1 and TRBJ1-5; tentatively, D is TRBD1 (6 bases). The germline V gene has CDR1 DFQATT and CDR2 SNEGSKA (reference sequence). The CDR3 totals 13 residues. CDR3 nucleotide sequence: TGCAGCGTAAGACAGGTCCTGTATCAGCCCCAGCATTTT. Its translation is CSVRQVLYQPQHF.

There are a few counts of this clonotype. Its ends do not fully match the called genes, so a read error is possible. The chain carries TRBV20-1 and TRBJ1-2; 9 positions match TRBD1. Germline V lookup: CDR1 DFQATT, CDR2 SNEGSKA (reference sequence). CDR3 length: 12 residues. CDR3 coding DNA: TGCAGTGCTAGCGACGGGACAGGGACAAAGCCTTTC. Amino acid sequence: CSASDGTGTKPF.

V and J are TRBV29-1 and TRBJ1-2; D might be TRBD1 (6 bases). V dropped 7 bases and J dropped 3 bases, with 12 bases sitting between them. Per germline, CDR1 SQVTM and CDR2 ANQGSEA. This CDR3 contains 12 residues. This chain's CDR3 is CSGWGPDYGYTF. The DNA for the CDR3 is TGCAGCGGGTGGGGGCCAGACTATGGCTACACCTTC.

The chain links TRBV12-3 or TRBV12-4 to TRBJ1-6; 10 nucleotides align to TRBD1. Trimming took 5 bases from V and 8 from J; bases not matched to a gene: 6. This CDR3 spans 15 amino acids. In DNA, the CDR3 is TGTGCCAGCAGTCTCCGGGACAGGGGTTATTCACCCCTCCACTTT. This gives the protein CASSLRDRGYSPLHF.

A few counts support this clonotype. The chain employs TRBV12-3 or TRBV12-4 and TRBJ2-1; D remains unclear. V was pared by 4 bases and J by 1 base, with 17 bases between. The CDR3 spans 17 residues. The CDR3, as DNA: TGTGCCAGCAGTTCCCCCAGTGTCCGCGAGTCCTACAATGAGCAGTTCTTC. Translation gives CASSSPSVRESYNEQFF.

The rearrangement links TRBV29-1 to TRBJ1-1; D possibly corresponds to TRBD1 (5 bases). V lost 5 bases and J 0 bases, leaving 13 bases between the germline ends. Germline lookup yields CDR1 SQVTM and CDR2 ANQGSEA. There are 14 residues in the CDR3. Here the CDR3 DNA reads TGCAGCGTTATGGGCAGACAGTTGAACACTGAAGCTTTCTTT. Protein: CSVMGRQLNTEAFF.

The rearrangement uses TRBV7-9 and TRBJ1-1, with 7 bases fitting TRBD1. V trimming: 1 base; J trimming: 5 bases; junction bases outside the gene matches: 19. This CDR3 spans 19 amino acids. The germline CDR1 and CDR2 sequences are SEHNR and FQNEAQ (reference sequence). For the CDR3, the DNA is TGTGCCAGCAGCTTAGGAAGGGGGCAGGGGAAGCAATGGGTAACTGAAGCTTTCTTT. It translates to CASSLGRGQGKQWVTEAFF.

This clonotype was detected a few times. This chain uses TRBV20-1 with TRBJ2-2, with TRBD2 identical over 10 bases. Trimming took 1 base from V and 6 from J; bases not matched to a gene: 2. The CDR3 is 14 amino acids. Germline assignment: CDR1 DFQATT and CDR2 SNEGSKA (reference sequence). The CDR3 DNA follows: TGCAGTGCTAGAGTAGCGGGAGGTCCCGGGGAGCTGTTTTTT. This gives the protein CSARVAGGPGELFF.

This clonotype has just a few counts. The chain uses TRBV29-1 and TRBJ2-1; weak D call: TRBD2 (6 bases). The CDR3 spans 15 residues. Trimming left V 4 bases short and J 8 bases short, with 21 bases between. Germline loops: CDR1 SQVTM, CDR2 ANQGSEA. CDR3 amino acids: CSVVPLGGGRHEQFF. The CDR3 DNA reads as TGCAGCGTTGTCCCTTTAGGTGGAGGGAGGCATGAGCAGTTCTTC.

This clonotype was seen repeatedly, ten times or more. V gene TRBV27 combines with J gene TRBJ2-3; a possible D gene is TRBD2 (5 bases). This CDR3 is built from 16 residues. Germline V lookup: CDR1 MNHEY, CDR2 SMNVEV (reference sequence). V lost 4 bases to trimming and J lost 1 base, with 15 bases between them. The CDR3 is CASSSIAGAGTDTQYF. CDR3 sequence (DNA): TGTGCCAGCAGTTCTATCGCGGGCGCTGGCACAGATACGCAGTATTTT.

This clonotype was detected many times. The J gene is TRBJ2-1, the V gene TRBV5-1; 8 bases map to TRBD2. This CDR3 spans 14 amino acids. The germline V gene has CDR1 SGHRS and CDR2 YFSETQ. Germline trimming cut 2 bases from V and 9 bases from J; bases unmatched to any gene: 7. CDR3 sequence reads: CASSFGGAYGEQFF. CDR3 coding DNA: TGCGCCAGCAGCTTCGGGGGGGCCTACGGTGAGCAGTTCTTC.

This clonotype has a count of ten or more. J is TRBJ2-7 and V is TRBV12-3 or TRBV12-4; D unresolved. The CDR3 has 12 amino acids. V shed 1 base and J shed 5 bases, with 6 bases lying between them. CDR3 bases: TGTGCCAGCAGTTTAGTTGGGGACGAGCAGTACTTC. The encoded protein is CASSLVGDEQYF.

This clonotype was found many times. The V gene is TRBV4-1, the J gene TRBJ2-3; D not certain. With 4 bases removed from V and 4 bases from J, the gap between germline ends came to 21 bases. The CDR3 consists of 17 residues. The germline V gene encodes CDR1 MGHRA and CDR2 YSYEKL. CDR3 amino acids: CASSLRVGQSGADTQYF. CDR3 sequence (DNA): TGCGCCAGCAGCCTAAGGGTTGGGCAATCTGGTGCAGATACGCAGTATTTT.

In its sample, this clonotype was seen a few times. The chain uses TRBV7-9 and TRBJ1-6; D unresolved. Germline V CDR1 and CDR2: SEHNR, FQNEAQ (reference sequence). This CDR3 is built from 12 residues. The V end lost 6 bases, the J end lost 8 bases, and 8 bases lay between the germline ends. CDR3 bases: TGTGCCAGCAGGGCTGGGGATTCACCCCTCCACTTT. Protein sequence: CASRAGDSPLHF.